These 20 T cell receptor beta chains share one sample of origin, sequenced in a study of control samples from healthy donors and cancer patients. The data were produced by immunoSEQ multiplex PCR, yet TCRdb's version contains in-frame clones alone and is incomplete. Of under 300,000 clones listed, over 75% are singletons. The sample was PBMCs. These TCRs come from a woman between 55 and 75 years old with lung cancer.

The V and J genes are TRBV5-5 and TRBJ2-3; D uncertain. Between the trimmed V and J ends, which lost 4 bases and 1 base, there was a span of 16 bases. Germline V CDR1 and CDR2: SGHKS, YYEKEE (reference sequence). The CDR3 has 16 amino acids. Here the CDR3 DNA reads TGTGCCAGCAGCACCACCCCCGTTGGGGGCACAGATACGCAGTATTTT. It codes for CASSTTPVGGTDTQYF.

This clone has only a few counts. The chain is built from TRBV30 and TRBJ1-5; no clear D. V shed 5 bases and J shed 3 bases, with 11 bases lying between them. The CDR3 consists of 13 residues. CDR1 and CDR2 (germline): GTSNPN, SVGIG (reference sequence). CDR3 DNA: TGTGCCTGGCAACAGCAAGTCAATCAGCCCCAGCATTTT. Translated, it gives CAWQQQVNQPQHF. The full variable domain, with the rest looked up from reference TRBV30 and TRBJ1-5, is SQTIHQWPATLVQPVGSPLSLECTVEGTSNPNLYWYRQAAGRGLQLLFYSVGIGQISSEVPQNLSASRPQDRQFILSSKKLLLSDSGFYLCAWQQQVNQPQHFGDGTRLSIL.

DNA for the CDR3: TGTGCCAGCAGCTTAGGGACGGGAAACACTGAAGCTTTCTTT. The encoded protein is CASSLGTGNTEAFF. The chain has TRBV27 and TRBJ1-1; a weak D match, TRBD1 (5 bases). This CDR3 comprises 14 residues. CDR1 and CDR2 from the germline V gene are MNHEY and SMNVEV (reference sequence). Trimming took off 6 bases at V and 2 bases at J, with 13 bases between the two ends.

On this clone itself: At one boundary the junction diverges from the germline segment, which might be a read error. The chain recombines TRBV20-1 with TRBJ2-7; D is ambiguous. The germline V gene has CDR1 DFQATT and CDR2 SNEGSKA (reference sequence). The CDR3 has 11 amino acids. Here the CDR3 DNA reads TGCAGTGCTCACGACTCCTTCGAGCAGTACTTC. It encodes CSAHDSFEQYF.

Here the CDR3 reads CASTRGRDYEQYF. The CDR3 region has the DNA TGTGCCAGTACCAGGGGCAGAGATTACGAGCAGTACTTC. The chain combines TRBV19 with TRBJ2-7; weak D call: TRBD1 (6 bases). Trimming took off 7 bases at V and 4 bases at J, with 14 bases between the two ends. The CDR3 is made up of 13 amino acids. Germline V gene data show CDR1 as LNHDA and CDR2 as SQIVND (reference sequence). The variable domain in full, completed from reference TRBV19 and TRBJ2-7, reads DGGITQSPKYLFRKEGQNVTLSCEQNLNHDAMYWYRQDPGQGLRLIYYSQIVNDFQKGDIAEGYSVSREKKESFPLTVTSAQKNPTAFYLCASTRGRDYEQYFGPGTRLTVT.

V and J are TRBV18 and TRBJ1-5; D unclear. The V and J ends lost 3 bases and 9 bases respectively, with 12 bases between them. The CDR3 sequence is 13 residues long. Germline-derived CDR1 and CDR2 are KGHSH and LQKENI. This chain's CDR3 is CASSPTGDGPQHF. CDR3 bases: TGTGCCAGCTCACCCACGGGAGATGGGCCCCAGCATTTT.

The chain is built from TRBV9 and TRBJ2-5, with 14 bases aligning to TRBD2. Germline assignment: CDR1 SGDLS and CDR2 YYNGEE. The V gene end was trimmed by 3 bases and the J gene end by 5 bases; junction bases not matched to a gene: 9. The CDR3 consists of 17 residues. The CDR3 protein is CASSAEGLAGVFETQYF. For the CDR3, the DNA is TGTGCCAGCAGCGCGGAGGGACTAGCGGGAGTTTTTGAGACCCAGTACTTC. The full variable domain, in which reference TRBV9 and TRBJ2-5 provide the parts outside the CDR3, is DSGVTQTPKHLITATGQRVTLRCSPRSGDLSVYWYQQSLDQGLQFLIQYYNGEERAKGNILERFSAQQFPDLHSELNLSSLELGDSALYFCASSAEGLAGVFETQYFGPGTRLLVL.

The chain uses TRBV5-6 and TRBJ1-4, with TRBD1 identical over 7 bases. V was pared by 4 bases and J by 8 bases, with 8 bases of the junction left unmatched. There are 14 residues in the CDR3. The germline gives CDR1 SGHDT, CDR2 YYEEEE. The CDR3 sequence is CASSLQGKEEKLFF. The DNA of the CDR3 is TGTGCCAGCAGCCTACAGGGGAAGGAGGAAAAACTGTTTTTT.

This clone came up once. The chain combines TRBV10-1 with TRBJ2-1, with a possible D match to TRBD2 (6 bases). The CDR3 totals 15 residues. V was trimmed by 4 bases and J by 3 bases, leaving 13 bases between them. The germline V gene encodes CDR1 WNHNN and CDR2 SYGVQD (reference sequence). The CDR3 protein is CASSGTGVNYNEQFF. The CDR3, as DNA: TGCGCCAGCAGTGGGACGGGAGTCAACTACAATGAGCAGTTCTTC.

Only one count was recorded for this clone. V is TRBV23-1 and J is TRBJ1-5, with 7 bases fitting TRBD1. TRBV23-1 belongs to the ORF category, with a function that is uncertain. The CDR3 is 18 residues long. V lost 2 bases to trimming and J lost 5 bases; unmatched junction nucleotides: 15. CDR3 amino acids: CASSQAPSRQGYYQPQHF. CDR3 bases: TGCGCCAGCAGTCAAGCACCCAGTAGACAGGGTTATTATCAGCCCCAGCATTTT.

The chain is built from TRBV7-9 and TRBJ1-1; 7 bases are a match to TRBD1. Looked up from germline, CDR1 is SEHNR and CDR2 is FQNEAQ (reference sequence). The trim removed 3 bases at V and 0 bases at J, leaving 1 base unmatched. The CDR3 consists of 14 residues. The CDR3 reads CASSLGQLNTEAFF. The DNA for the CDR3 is TGTGCCAGCAGCTTGGGACAGTTGAACACTGAAGCTTTCTTT.

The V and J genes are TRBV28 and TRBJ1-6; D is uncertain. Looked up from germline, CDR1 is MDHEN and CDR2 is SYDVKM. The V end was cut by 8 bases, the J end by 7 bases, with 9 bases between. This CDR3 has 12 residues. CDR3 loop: CASWEYNSPLHF. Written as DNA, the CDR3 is TGTGCCAGCTGGGAGTACAATTCACCCCTCCACTTT. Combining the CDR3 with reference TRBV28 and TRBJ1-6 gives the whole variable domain DVKVTQSSRYLVKRTGEKVFLECVQDMDHENMFWYRQDPGLGLRLIYFSYDVKMKEKGDIPEGYSVSREKKERFSLILESASTNQTSMYLCASWEYNSPLHFGNGTRLTVT.

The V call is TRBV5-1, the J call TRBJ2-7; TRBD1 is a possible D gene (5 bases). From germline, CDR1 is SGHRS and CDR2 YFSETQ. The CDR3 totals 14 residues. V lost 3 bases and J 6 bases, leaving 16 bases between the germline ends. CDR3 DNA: TGCGCCAGCAGCTGGGGCACGGCAGGTGGCGAGCAGTACTTC. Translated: CASSWGTAGGEQYF.

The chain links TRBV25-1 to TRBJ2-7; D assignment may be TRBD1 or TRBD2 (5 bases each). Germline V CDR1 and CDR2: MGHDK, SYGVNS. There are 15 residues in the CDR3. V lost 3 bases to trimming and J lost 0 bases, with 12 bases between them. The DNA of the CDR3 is TGTGCCAGCAGTGAGGGGACCCCCCCCTCCTACGAGCAGTACTTC. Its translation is CASSEGTPPSYEQYF.

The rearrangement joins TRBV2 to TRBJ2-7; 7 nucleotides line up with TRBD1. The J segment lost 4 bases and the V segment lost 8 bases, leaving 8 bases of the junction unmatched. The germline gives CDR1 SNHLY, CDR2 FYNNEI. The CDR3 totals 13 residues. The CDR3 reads CASGRDSFYEQYF. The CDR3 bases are TGTGCCAGCGGCCGGGACAGCTTTTACGAGCAGTACTTC.

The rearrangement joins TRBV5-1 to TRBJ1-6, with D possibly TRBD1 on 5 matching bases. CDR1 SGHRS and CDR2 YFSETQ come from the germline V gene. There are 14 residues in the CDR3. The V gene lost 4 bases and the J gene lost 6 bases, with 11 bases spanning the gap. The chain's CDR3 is CASSPAGGNSPLHF. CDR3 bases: TGCGCCAGCAGCCCGGCGGGGGGTAATTCACCCCTCCACTTT.

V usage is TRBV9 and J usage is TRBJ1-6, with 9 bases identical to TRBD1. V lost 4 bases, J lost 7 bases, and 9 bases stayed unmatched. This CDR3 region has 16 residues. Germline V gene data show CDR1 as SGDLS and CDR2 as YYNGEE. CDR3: CASSTQQGAGNSPLHF. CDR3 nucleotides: TGTGCCAGCAGCACACAACAGGGGGCAGGGAATTCACCCCTCCACTTT.

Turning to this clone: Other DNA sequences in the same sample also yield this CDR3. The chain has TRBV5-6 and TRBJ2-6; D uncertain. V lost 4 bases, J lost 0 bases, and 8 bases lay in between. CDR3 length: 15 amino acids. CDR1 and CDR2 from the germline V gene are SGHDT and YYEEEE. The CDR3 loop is CASSPGPSGANVLTF. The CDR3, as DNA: TGTGCCAGCAGCCCTGGCCCCTCTGGGGCCAACGTCCTGACTTTC.

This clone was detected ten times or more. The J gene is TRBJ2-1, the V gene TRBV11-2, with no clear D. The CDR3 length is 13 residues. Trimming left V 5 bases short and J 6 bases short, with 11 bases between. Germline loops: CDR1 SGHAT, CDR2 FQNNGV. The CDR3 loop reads CASSKHPGNEQFF. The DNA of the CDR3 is TGTGCCAGCAGCAAACATCCGGGCAATGAGCAGTTCTTC.

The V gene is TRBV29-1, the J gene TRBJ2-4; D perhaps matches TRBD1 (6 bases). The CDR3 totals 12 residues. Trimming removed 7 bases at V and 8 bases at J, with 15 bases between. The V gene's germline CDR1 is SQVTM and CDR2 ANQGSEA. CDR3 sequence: CSGKQGSDIQYF. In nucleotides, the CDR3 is TGCAGCGGGAAACAGGGATCGGACATTCAGTACTTC.